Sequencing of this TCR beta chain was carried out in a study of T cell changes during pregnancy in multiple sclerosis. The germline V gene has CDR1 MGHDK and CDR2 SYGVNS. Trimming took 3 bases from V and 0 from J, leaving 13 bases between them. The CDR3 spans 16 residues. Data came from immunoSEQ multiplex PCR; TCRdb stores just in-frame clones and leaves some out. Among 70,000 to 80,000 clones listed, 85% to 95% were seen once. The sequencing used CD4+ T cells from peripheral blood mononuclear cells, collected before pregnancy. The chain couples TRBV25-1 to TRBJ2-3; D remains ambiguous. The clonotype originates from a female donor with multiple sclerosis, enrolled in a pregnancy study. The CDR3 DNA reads TGTGCCAGCAGTGATACGATGGCACCTAGCACAGATACGCAGTATTTT. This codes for CASSDTMAPSTDTQYF.